Listed below are T cell receptor beta chains from one sample, sequenced in a study of blood T cell repertoires in COVID-19. The assay was immunoSEQ multiplex PCR, and TCRdb's table has in-frame clones only and misses some. The data show hundreds of thousands of clones, about 89% seen once. What was sequenced was peripheral blood. Every receptor here comes from a woman between 50 and 59 years old with COVID-19, enrolled during active disease. CDR3s include the opening cysteine and the closing phenylalanine or tryptophan. A D gene is named only where the DNA matches it firmly. Size is stated for part of the rows, as once, few or many counts, or as a class when the clone is expanded.

clone_size	j_call	d_call	v_call	cdr3_nt	cdr3_aa
few	TRBJ2-7	TRBD2	TRBV27	TGTGCCAGCAGTTTATCGTCCCCGGGCGGGAGGGCCCCCTACGAGCAGTACTTC	CASSLSSPGGRAPYEQYF
NA	TRBJ2-4	NA	TRBV25-1	TGTGCCAGCAGTGACCTCACTACCGGGGGATTGGACATTCAGTACTTC	CASSDLTTGGLDIQYF
NA	TRBJ1-1	NA	TRBV18	TGTGCCAGCTCACCACCTCCGGGAGGGAATGAAGCTTTCTTT	CASSPPPGGNEAFF
NA	TRBJ2-1	TRBD2	TRBV19	TGTGCCAGTAGTATATCCCGGGAGGTGACTTACAATGAGCAGTTCTTC	CASSISREVTYNEQFF
once	TRBJ2-5	TRBD2	TRBV5-4	TGTGCCAGCAGATCCGGGACTAGCGGGAGGACAGGAGAGACCCAGTACTTC	CASRSGTSGRTGETQYF
NA	TRBJ2-7	NA	TRBV21-1	TGTGCCAGCAGCAAAGTGCCAGGACAGGGGGCCTCCTACGAGCAGTACTTC	CASSKVPGQGASYEQYF
NA	TRBJ2-1	NA	TRBV6-5	TGTGCCAGTTTAAGGACTCCCAATGAGCAGTTCTTC	CASLRTPNEQFF
NA	TRBJ1-2	NA	TRBV5-1	TGCGCCAGCAGCTTGGGACTTACCTATGGCTACACCTTC	CASSLGLTYGYTF
many	TRBJ1-6	NA	TRBV4-3	TGCGCCAGCAGCCGAACCTTGGGGGGAGGGACGAATTCACCCCTCCACTTT	CASSRTLGGGTNSPLHF
NA	TRBJ2-1	TRBD2	TRBV7-9	TGTGCCAGCAGCTTAGTTGGGACTAGCGGGGGCAATGAGCAGTTCTTC	CASSLVGTSGGNEQFF
once	TRBJ1-1	NA	TRBV13	TGTGCCAGCAGCCCAGGAAGGGGATTGACCACTGAAGCTTTCTTT	CASSPGRGLTTEAFF
NA	TRBJ2-7	NA	TRBV6-5	TGTGCCAGCAGTTACTCCCCGCGGTCCGACGAGCAGTACTTC	CASSYSPRSDEQYF
NA	TRBJ1-5	TRBD1	TRBV25-1	TGTGCCAGCAGTAAAACAGGGGATCTTCAGCCCCAGCATTTT	CASSKTGDLQPQHF
NA	TRBJ2-7	NA	TRBV27	TGTGCCAGCAGTTTAATTGGCACAGGATCTACCTACGAGCAGTACTTC	CASSLIGTGSTYEQYF
NA	TRBJ1-5	TRBD1	TRBV7-2	TGTGCCAGCAGCTTATTTAGGACAGGGGCCAGCAATCAGCCCCAGCATTTT	CASSLFRTGASNQPQHF
NA	TRBJ2-4	NA	TRBV13	TGTGCCAGCAGCATAACAGGGAATTGGGACAAAAACATTCAGTACTTC	CASSITGNWDKNIQYF
NA	TRBJ2-2	TRBD2	TRBV11-3	TGTGCCAGCAGCTTAGTTCCAGCGGGAGGAACCGGGGAGCTGTTTTTT	CASSLVPAGGTGELFF
NA	TRBJ1-3	TRBD1	TRBV28	TGTGCCACCGCCCCGACAGGGTCTGGAAACACCATATATTTT	CATAPTGSGNTIYF
NA	TRBJ2-3	NA	TRBV18	TGTGCCAGCTTGCCGGGGGTTCCAGATACGCAGTATTTT	CASLPGVPDTQYF
NA	TRBJ2-2	TRBD2	TRBV18	TGTGCCAGCTCACCACTGCCCCCGAAAACTAGCGGCACCGGGGAGCTGTTTTTT	CASSPLPPKTSGTGELFF
NA	TRBJ2-1	TRBD2	TRBV19	TGTGCCAGTCGAGGGGGACTAGCGACCTACAATGAGCAGTTCTTC	CASRGGLATYNEQFF
NA	TRBJ1-6	NA	TRBV20-1	TGCAGTGCTAGTGAGGAGAGCTCCTATAATTCACCCCTCCACTTT	CSASEESSYNSPLHF
NA	TRBJ1-4	NA	TRBV19	TGTGCCAGTAGTATGCCTGCCAGGGGAGATGAAAAACTGTTTTTT	CASSMPARGDEKLFF
NA	TRBJ1-2	NA	TRBV9	TGTGCCAGCAGCGACCCCAGGGGAAACTATGGCTACACCTTC	CASSDPRGNYGYTF
NA	TRBJ1-1	NA	TRBV29-1	TGCAGCGTTGTTGTCGGGGGGCGAAATCCATCGGCTTTCTTT	CSVVVGGRNPSAFF
NA	TRBJ1-1	TRBD1	TRBV7-9	TGTGCCAGCAGCTTAGCGGACAGGGAAACTGAAGCTTTCTTT	CASSLADRETEAFF
few	TRBJ2-7	NA	TRBV7-3	TGTGCCAGCAGCCGAGACAGAGGCTACGAGCAGTACTTC	CASSRDRGYEQYF
once	TRBJ1-1	NA	TRBV12-5	TGTGCTAGTGCCCCGCCTAAGGGGTGGAGGGCTGAAGCTTTCTTT	CASAPPKGWRAEAFF
NA	TRBJ1-3	NA	TRBV27	TGTGCCAGCCGACCATGGGGGGAAACTGGAAACACCATATATTTT	CASRPWGETGNTIYF
NA	TRBJ1-1	NA	TRBV3-1/TRBV3-2	TGTGCCAGCAGCGGGCAGGGAAGAGGAACTGAAGCTTTCTTT	CASSGQGRGTEAFF
few	TRBJ1-4	NA	TRBV4-3	TGCGCCAGCAGCCATGCACCTCTAGCTAATGAAAAACTGTTTTTT	CASSHAPLANEKLFF
NA	TRBJ2-7	NA	TRBV12-5	TGTGCTAGTGGTTCCCCCAGGGATTACTACGAGCAGTACTTC	CASGSPRDYYEQYF
NA	TRBJ1-2	NA	TRBV19	TGTGCCAGTAGTACGGGCGGACTCTCCTTAGGCTACACCTTC	CASSTGGLSLGYTF
many	TRBJ2-1	TRBD1	TRBV10-3	TGTGCCATCAGTGTTTGGACAGGCAATGAGCAGTTCTTC	CAISVWTGNEQFF
NA	TRBJ1-2	NA	TRBV6-5	TGTGCCAGCAGTTACGATCGGGGAAGTCATGGCTACACCTTC	CASSYDRGSHGYTF
NA	TRBJ2-3	NA	TRBV27	TGTGCCAGCAGTTCAAATGACAGGCGTTACACAGATACGCAGTATTTT	CASSSNDRRYTDTQYF
NA	TRBJ1-2	TRBD1	TRBV7-2	TGTGCCAGCAGCTTTCAGGGGGCTCAAACATATGGCTACACCTTC	CASSFQGAQTYGYTF
NA	TRBJ1-1	NA	TRBV19	TGTGCCAGTAGTATTGGGGGGATCCCTAACACTGAAGCTTTCTTT	CASSIGGIPNTEAFF
NA	TRBJ2-1	TRBD2	TRBV7-6	TGTGCCAGCAGCCTGCTACGGACTAGCGGGAGCTCCTACAATGAGCAGTTCTTC	CASSLLRTSGSSYNEQFF
NA	TRBJ1-6	NA	TRBV11-2	TGTGCCAGCAGCTTCTGGGGGGATAATTCACCCCTCCACTTT	CASSFWGDNSPLHF
NA	TRBJ2-2	TRBD1	TRBV7-9	TGTGCCAGCACTTGGACAGGGGTAGGCACCGGGGAGCTGTTTTTT	CASTWTGVGTGELFF